Following are 31 T cell receptor beta chains from one sample sequenced in a study of CD8 T cells in ankylosing spondylitis. Each CDR3 protein is one row after TCRdb ran MiXCR on the 5' RACE reads. The sample gives 700,000 to 850,000 distinct CDR3 sequences, roughly 12% of which show up once; 0.51% is in the top ten. Their recognized antigens are unknown. Regarding the study as a whole: Made up of fewer than ten highly homologous variants, a TCR beta motif appeared characteristic of ankylosing spondylitis blood.

Sequenced material: blood, either unsorted or a sorted T cell fraction (not recorded which). These receptors were collected from a male donor with ankylosing spondylitis.

The chain employs TRBV6-5 and TRBJ2-3; the D gene could be TRBD1 or TRBD2 (5 bases each). The CDR3 runs to 14 residues. V dropped 4 bases and J dropped 6 bases, with 14 bases sitting between them. The germline gives CDR1 MNHEY, CDR2 SVGAGI. The CDR3 DNA reads TGTGCCAGCAGTTGGGACGCAGGGCCGGATACGCAGTATTTT. It encodes CASSWDAGPDTQYF.

V usage is TRBV28 and J usage is TRBJ2-7; D may be TRBD2 (5 bases). CDR1 and CDR2 (germline): MDHEN, SYDVKM. The CDR3 extends over 13 amino acids. Trimming removed 10 bases from V and 4 bases from J, with 17 bases in between. In DNA, the CDR3 is TGTGCCACCGCGACGGGGTTAAGATACGAGCAGTACTTC. Its translation: CATATGLRYEQYF.

This clonotype turned up a few times. It is unclear where the CDR3 begins or ends on the DNA, so no DNA is shown, and the CDR3 is as TCRdb lists it. The rearrangement joins TRBV5-1 to TRBJ2-7; TRBD1 reflects the table's D call only, with no check against the DNA. The CDR3 totals 13 residues, both ends included. Per germline, CDR1 SGHRS and CDR2 YFSETQ. The CDR3 loop is CASSTSGPEEQYF.

V and J are TRBV19 and TRBJ1-1, with D possibly being TRBD1 (5 bases). Deletions cut 5 bases from V and 1 base from J, with 11 bases between. The CDR3 totals 14 residues. From germline, CDR1 is LNHDA and CDR2 SQIVND (reference sequence). The CDR3 nucleotides are TGTGCCAGTAGTCGACCGGACAAGAACACTGAAGCTTTCTTT. It encodes CASSRPDKNTEAFF. Supplemented by reference TRBV19 and TRBJ1-1, the full variable domain reads DGGITQSPKYLFRKEGQNVTLSCEQNLNHDAMYWYRQDPGQGLRLIYYSQIVNDFQKGDIAEGYSVSREKKESFPLTVTSAQKNPTAFYLCASSRPDKNTEAFFGQGTRLTVV.

This clonotype was detected a few times. The chain employs TRBV2 and TRBJ1-4, with D tentatively TRBD1 (5 bases). Germline loops: CDR1 SNHLY, CDR2 FYNNEI. Trimming removed 2 bases from V and 8 bases from J, with 15 bases in between. CDR3 length: 15 residues. CDR3 DNA sequence: TGTGCCAGCAGTGAATGGGGGAGGAGCACGGAAAAACTGTTTTTT. As protein: CASSEWGRSTEKLFF. The full variable domain, completed using reference TRBV2 and TRBJ1-4, is EPEVTQTPSHQVTQMGQEVILRCVPISNHLYFYWYRQILGQKVEFLVSFYNNEISEKSEIFDDQFSVERPDGSNFTLKIRSTKLEDSAMYFCASSEWGRSTEKLFFGSGTQLSVL.

This clonotype appeared once. The chain recombines TRBV2 with TRBJ1-4; D is ambiguous. CDR1 and CDR2 (germline): SNHLY, FYNNEI. V was pared by 10 bases and J by 3 bases, with 18 bases between. This CDR3 is built from 15 residues. The CDR3 loop is CATSRDGRSNEKLFF. The CDR3 DNA is TGTGCCACCTCCCGGGATGGCCGATCTAATGAAAAACTGTTTTTT.

This clonotype was seen at least ten times. This sequence joins TRBV20-1 and TRBJ2-1; a possible D gene is TRBD2 (6 bases). CDR1 and CDR2 (germline): DFQATT, SNEGSKA (reference sequence). V was shortened by 3 bases and J by 3 bases, with 9 bases between the two germline ends. This CDR3 has 13 residues. Written as DNA, the CDR3 is TGCAGTGCTAGCGGGAGAATCTACAATGAGCAGTTCTTC. This encodes CSASGRIYNEQFF.

The sample holds many counts of this clonotype. The chain links TRBV12-3 or TRBV12-4 to TRBJ1-1; TRBD1 matches 11 bases. After removal of 7 bases from V and 8 bases from J, the junction contained 12 bases not matched to a gene. The CDR3 consists of 15 residues. The CDR3 sequence: CASTQRRTGGVEAFF. In DNA, the CDR3 is TGTGCCAGCACCCAACGCCGGACAGGGGGCGTCGAAGCTTTCTTT.

This clonotype was found a few times. This chain links TRBV15 with TRBJ1-5; 10 bases align to TRBD1. From germline, CDR1 is LNHNV and CDR2 YYDKDF (reference sequence). Trimming removed 1 base from V and 6 bases from J; junction bases left unmatched: 3. This CDR3 comprises 15 residues. CDR3 amino acids: CATSRGGTGAQPQHF. The CDR3 DNA is TGTGCCACCAGCAGAGGGGGGACAGGGGCTCAGCCCCAGCATTTT. Together with reference TRBV15 and TRBJ1-5, the CDR3 gives the full variable domain: DAMVIQNPRYQVTQFGKPVTLSCSQTLNHNVMYWYQQKSSQAPKLLFHYYDKDFNNEADTPDNFQSRRPNTSFCFLDIRSPGLGDTAMYLCATSRGGTGAQPQHFGDGTRLSIL.

This clonotype was counted many times. The rearrangement links TRBV5-1 to TRBJ2-1; D not resolved. The length of the CDR3 is 14 residues. Germline-derived CDR1 and CDR2 are SGHRS and YFSETQ. V lost 4 bases to trimming and J lost 7 bases, with 15 bases between them. Here the CDR3 DNA reads TGCGCCAGCAGCCCAGCATTGGGTGAGAATGAGCAGTTCTTC. Translated, it gives CASSPALGENEQFF.

This clonotype was detected only a few times. The chain joins TRBV6-4 to TRBJ2-1, with D unclear. The germline V gene encodes CDR1 MRHNA and CDR2 SNTAGT. Trimming stripped 10 bases from V and 3 bases from J, with 1 base between. The CDR3 covers 9 residues. The CDR3 coding sequence is TGTGCCAACTACAATGAGCAGTTCTTC. It specifies CANYNEQFF.

In this sample, this clonotype turned up a few times. The chain joins TRBV12-3 or TRBV12-4 to TRBJ2-1; the D gene is possibly TRBD1 (5 bases). Trimming removed 2 bases from V and 7 bases from J, with 15 bases in between. CDR3 size: 15 residues. The CDR3: CASSLRQGPENEQFF. Written as DNA, the CDR3 is TGTGCCAGCAGTTTAAGGCAGGGCCCCGAAAATGAGCAGTTCTTC.

This chain connects TRBV28 to TRBJ2-1; the match to TRBD2 covers 10 bases. After removal of 2 bases from V and 8 bases from J, the junction contained 6 bases not matched to a gene. Germline CDR1 and CDR2: MDHEN and SYDVKM. This CDR3 has 15 amino acids. The CDR3 spells CASSLLAGDPDEQFF. In DNA form, the CDR3 reads TGTGCCAGCAGTTTACTAGCGGGGGACCCCGATGAGCAGTTCTTC.

This clonotype was detected only a few times. This rearrangement joins TRBV29-1 to TRBJ2-7; D uncertain. Germline-derived CDR1 and CDR2 are SQVTM and ANQGSEA. Trimming cost V 4 bases and J 1 base, with 5 bases left between them. CDR3 size: 11 residues. The CDR3 reads CSVAESYEQYF. The CDR3 coding sequence is TGCAGCGTTGCAGAATCCTACGAGCAGTACTTC.

The chain joins TRBV28 to TRBJ2-7; possibly TRBD1 or TRBD2 for D (5 bases each). Trimming shortened V by 2 bases and J by 0 bases, and 23 bases separated the two germline ends. CDR1 is MDHEN and CDR2 is SYDVKM in the germline V gene. This CDR3 spans 19 amino acids. This CDR3 is CASSLLWIGADRSSYEQYF. In nucleotides, the CDR3 is TGTGCCAGCAGTTTACTCTGGATCGGGGCAGACCGAAGCTCCTACGAGCAGTACTTC.

This clonotype was seen more than once but under ten times. The chain employs TRBV29-1 and TRBJ1-6, with 9 positions matching TRBD1. V shed 6 bases and J 7 bases; nucleotides not matched to a gene: 4. CDR1 SQVTM and CDR2 ANQGSEA come from the germline V gene. This CDR3 is built from 13 residues. The CDR3 DNA follows: TGCAGCGTCGGGACAGGGACGAATTCACCCCTCCACTTT. It yields the protein CSVGTGTNSPLHF.

This clonotype was picked up many times. The chain has TRBV7-9 and TRBJ1-2, with D perhaps matching TRBD1 (6 bases). V was trimmed by 5 bases and J by 1 base, leaving 11 bases between them. Looked up from germline, CDR1 is SEHNR and CDR2 is FQNEAQ (reference sequence). This CDR3 region has 14 residues. The CDR3 region is CASSPQGFNYGYTF. Written as DNA, the CDR3 is TGTGCCAGCAGCCCACAGGGTTTTAACTATGGCTACACCTTC.

In its sample, this clonotype was seen many times. This rearrangement joins TRBV29-1 to TRBJ2-7; TRBD2 matches 8 bases. From germline, CDR1 is SQVTM and CDR2 ANQGSEA. This CDR3 is 13 amino acids long. J lost 2 bases, V lost 7 bases, and 7 bases had no gene match. The CDR3 loop reads CSASIAGPYEQYF. The DNA of the CDR3 is TGCAGCGCTTCTATAGCGGGACCCTACGAGCAGTACTTC.

This clonotype was detected a few times. A much larger clone sits a single nucleotide away, making a read error possible. As DNA, the CDR3 is TGTGCCAGCAGGTACCCCGGGGAGCTGTTTTTT. Its translation: CASRYPGELFF. V usage is TRBV6-2 or TRBV6-3 and J usage is TRBJ2-2; no clear D. Germline-derived CDR1 and CDR2 are MNHEY and SVGEGT. Trimming stripped 6 bases from V and 6 bases from J, with 5 bases between. CDR3 length: 11 amino acids.

This sequence joins TRBV21-1 and TRBJ2-7. TRBV21-1 constitutes a pseudogene. The CDR3 contains 13 residues. The CDR3 sequence is CASSKVLWGEQYF. For the CDR3, the DNA is TGTGCCAGCAGCAAAGTTCTATGGGGCGAGCAGTACTTC.

This chain connects TRBV12-3 or TRBV12-4 to TRBJ1-1, with a weak D call TRBD1 (6 bases). The V end lost 9 bases, the J end lost 5 bases, and 19 bases lay between the germline ends. CDR3 size: 14 residues. Here the CDR3 DNA reads TGTGCCAGTCCGGCTCAGGGGAATCCGACTGAAGCTTTCTTT. This encodes CASPAQGNPTEAFF.

Worth noting for this clonotype: One junction end disagrees with the germline gene, perhaps due to a read error. The chain employs TRBV12-3 or TRBV12-4 and TRBJ1-2; TRBD1 matches at 12 bases. This CDR3 spans 18 amino acids. In DNA form, the CDR3 reads TGTGCCCGCAGTTTCTCCGGGACAGGGGGCAGGTCTAACTATGGCTACACCTTC. Protein product: CARSFSGTGGRSNYGYTF.

J is TRBJ2-7 and V is TRBV20-1, with 8 bases matching TRBD1. Per the germline V gene, CDR1 is DFQATT and CDR2 is SNEGSKA (reference sequence). This CDR3 has 12 residues. With V trimmed by 6 bases and J by 7 bases, 8 bases remained unmatched. Written as DNA, the CDR3 is TGCAGTGCCGGGGACAGGACGGAGGAGCAGTACTTC. Its translation: CSAGDRTEEQYF.

V is TRBV24-1 and J is TRBJ2-5; D is tentatively TRBD1 or TRBD2 (5 bases each). CDR3 length: 15 amino acids. Trimming pared 3 bases from V and 7 bases from J, leaving 17 bases between. The germline V gene encodes CDR1 KGHDR and CDR2 SFDVKD. CDR3 nucleotide sequence: TGTGCCACCAGTGATCCCACGGGGCCGGCGGGGACCCAGTACTTC. This encodes CATSDPTGPAGTQYF.

This clonotype was seen at least ten times. The gene calls are TRBV20-1 and TRBJ1-4; D not certain. CDR3 size: 15 residues. CDR1 DFQATT and CDR2 SNEGSKA come from the germline V gene (reference sequence). Deletions cut 0 bases from V and 5 bases from J, with 13 bases between. CDR3 residues: CSARDAAVPNEKLFF. DNA of the CDR3: TGCAGTGCTAGAGATGCCGCGGTCCCGAATGAAAAACTGTTTTTT.

The sample holds a few counts of this clonotype. The chain couples TRBV20-1 to TRBJ1-5; TRBD1 matches at 10 bases. The germline CDR1 and CDR2 sequences are DFQATT and SNEGSKA (reference sequence). J gave up 5 bases and V 3 bases, and 4 bases lay outside the gene matches. The CDR3 loop spans 14 amino acids. The CDR3 spells CSARMTGGHQPQHF. In DNA, the CDR3 is TGCAGTGCTAGGATGACAGGGGGCCATCAGCCCCAGCATTTT.

The genes are TRBV20-1 and TRBJ2-3, with 7 bases that match TRBD2. Germline assignment: CDR1 DFQATT and CDR2 SNEGSKA (reference sequence). CDR3 length equals 14 residues. V shed 4 bases, J shed 1 base, and the junction held 5 bases outside the gene matches. This chain's CDR3 is CSAIVGGGTDTQYF. The CDR3 nucleotides are TGCAGTGCTATAGTGGGAGGGGGCACAGATACGCAGTATTTT.

V and J are TRBV30 and TRBJ2-7; 12 positions match TRBD2. Germline lookup yields CDR1 GTSNPN and CDR2 SVGIG (reference sequence). V shed 1 base, J shed 7 bases, and the junction held 8 bases outside the gene matches. The CDR3 sequence is 15 residues long. The CDR3: CAWSGLAGAGGEQYF. CDR3 nucleotides: TGTGCCTGGAGTGGACTAGCGGGAGCCGGGGGAGAGCAGTACTTC.

This clonotype has more than one count but fewer than ten. The chain links TRBV6-1 to TRBJ2-5; 8 nucleotides align to TRBD1. The CDR3 consists of 18 residues. Germline lookup yields CDR1 MNHNS and CDR2 SASEGT. The ends lost 4 bases at V and 1 base at J; junction bases unmatched: 14. This CDR3 reads CASSGSWQQGVPQETQYF. Here the CDR3 DNA reads TGTGCCAGCAGTGGATCATGGCAACAGGGGGTACCCCAAGAGACCCAGTACTTC.

This clonotype was recorded a few times. V usage is TRBV6-4 and J usage is TRBJ2-1; D not certain. V shed 6 bases and J shed 1 base, with 13 bases lying between them. The CDR3 totals 15 residues. Germline CDR1 and CDR2: MRHNA and SNTAGT. CDR3 DNA: TGTGCCAGCAGCCCTACCGGGTATTCCTACAATGAGCAGTTCTTC. Translated: CASSPTGYSYNEQFF.

This clonotype was seen a few times. The V gene is TRBV5-1, the J gene TRBJ1-1; D perhaps matches TRBD1 (6 bases). This CDR3 contains 18 residues. V lost 0 bases and J lost 1, with 19 bases in between. In germline, CDR1 is SGHRS, CDR2 YFSETQ. The CDR3 region has the DNA TGCGCCAGCAGCTTGGCCGTCATGGCAGGGGCAAGGAACACTGAAGCTTTCTTT. Amino acids: CASSLAVMAGARNTEAFF.